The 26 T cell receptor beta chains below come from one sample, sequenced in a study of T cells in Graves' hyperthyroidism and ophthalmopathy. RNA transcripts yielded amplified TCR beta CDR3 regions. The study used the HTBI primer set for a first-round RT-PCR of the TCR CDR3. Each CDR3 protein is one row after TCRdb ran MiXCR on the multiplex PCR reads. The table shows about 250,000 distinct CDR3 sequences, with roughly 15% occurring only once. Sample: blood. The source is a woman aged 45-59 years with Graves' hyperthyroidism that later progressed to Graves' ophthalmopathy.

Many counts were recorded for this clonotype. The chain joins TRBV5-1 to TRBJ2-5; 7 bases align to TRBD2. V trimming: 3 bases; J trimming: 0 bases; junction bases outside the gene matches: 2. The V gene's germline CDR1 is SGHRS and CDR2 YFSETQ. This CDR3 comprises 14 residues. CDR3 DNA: TGCGCCAGCAGCTCGGCGGGGGACCAAGAGACCCAGTACTTC. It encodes CASSSAGDQETQYF.

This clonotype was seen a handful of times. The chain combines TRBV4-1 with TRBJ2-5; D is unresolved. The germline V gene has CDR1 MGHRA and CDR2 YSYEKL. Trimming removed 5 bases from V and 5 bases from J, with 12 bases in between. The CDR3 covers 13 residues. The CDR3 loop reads CASSRVLYETQYF. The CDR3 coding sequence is TGCGCCAGCAGCAGGGTCCTTTACGAGACCCAGTACTTC.

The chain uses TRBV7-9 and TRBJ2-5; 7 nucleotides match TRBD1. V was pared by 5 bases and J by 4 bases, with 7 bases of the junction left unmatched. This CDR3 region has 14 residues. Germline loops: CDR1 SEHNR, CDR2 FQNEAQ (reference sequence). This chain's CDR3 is CASSRDRAGETQYF. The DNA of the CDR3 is TGTGCCAGCAGCCGTGACAGGGCGGGAGAGACCCAGTACTTC.

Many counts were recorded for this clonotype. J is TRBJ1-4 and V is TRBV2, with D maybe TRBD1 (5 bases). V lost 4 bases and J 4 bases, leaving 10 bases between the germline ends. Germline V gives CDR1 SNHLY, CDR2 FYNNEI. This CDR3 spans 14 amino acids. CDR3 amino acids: CASSGTRDNEKLFF. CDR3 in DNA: TGTGCCAGCAGTGGGACAAGGGATAATGAAAAACTGTTTTTT.

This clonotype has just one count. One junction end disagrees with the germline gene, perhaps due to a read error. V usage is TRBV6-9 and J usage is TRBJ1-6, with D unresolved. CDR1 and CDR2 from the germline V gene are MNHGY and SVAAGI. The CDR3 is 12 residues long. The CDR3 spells CASSYFNSPLRF. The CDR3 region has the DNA TGTGCCAGCAGTTACTTTAATTCACCCCTCCGCTTT.

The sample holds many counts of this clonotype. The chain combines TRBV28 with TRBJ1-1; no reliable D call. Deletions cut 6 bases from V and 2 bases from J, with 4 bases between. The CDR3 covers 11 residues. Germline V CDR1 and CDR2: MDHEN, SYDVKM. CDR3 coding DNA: TGTGCCAGCAGAGGAAACACTGAAGCTTTCTTT. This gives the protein CASRGNTEAFF.

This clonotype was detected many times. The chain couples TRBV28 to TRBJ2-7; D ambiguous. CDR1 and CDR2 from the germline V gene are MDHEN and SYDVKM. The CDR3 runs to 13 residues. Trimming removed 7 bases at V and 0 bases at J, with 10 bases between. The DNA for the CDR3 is TGTGCCAGCAAAAGATTATACTCCTACGAGCAGTACTTC. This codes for CASKRLYSYEQYF.

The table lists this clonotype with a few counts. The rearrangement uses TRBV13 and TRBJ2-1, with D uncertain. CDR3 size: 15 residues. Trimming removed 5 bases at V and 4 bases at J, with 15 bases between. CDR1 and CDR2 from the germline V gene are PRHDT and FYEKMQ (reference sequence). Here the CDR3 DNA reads TGTGCCAGCAGCCGCCCGAGCAACCGTTACAATGAGCAGTTCTTC. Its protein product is CASSRPSNRYNEQFF.

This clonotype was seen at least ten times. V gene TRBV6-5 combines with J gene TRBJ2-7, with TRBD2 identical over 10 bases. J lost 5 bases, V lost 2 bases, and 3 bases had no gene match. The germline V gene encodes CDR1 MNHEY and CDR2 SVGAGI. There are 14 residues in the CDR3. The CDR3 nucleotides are TGTGCCAGCAGTTACCCAGGGACTAGCGACGAGCAGTACTTC. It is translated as CASSYPGTSDEQYF.

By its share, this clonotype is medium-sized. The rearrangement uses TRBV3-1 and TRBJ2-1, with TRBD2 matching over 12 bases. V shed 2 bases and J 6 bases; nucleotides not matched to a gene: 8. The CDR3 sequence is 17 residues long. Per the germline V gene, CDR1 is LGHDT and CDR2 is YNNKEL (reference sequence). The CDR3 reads CASSQFSRLAGVNEQFF. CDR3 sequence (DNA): TGTGCCAGCAGCCAATTCTCGAGACTAGCGGGAGTCAATGAGCAGTTCTTC.

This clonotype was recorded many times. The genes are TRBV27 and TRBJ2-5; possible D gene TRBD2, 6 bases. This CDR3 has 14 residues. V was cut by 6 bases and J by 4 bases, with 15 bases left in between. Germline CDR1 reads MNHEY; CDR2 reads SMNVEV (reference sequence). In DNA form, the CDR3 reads TGTGCCAGCAGCTCCCCCTTGGGAGGAGAGACCCAGTACTTC. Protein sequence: CASSSPLGGETQYF.

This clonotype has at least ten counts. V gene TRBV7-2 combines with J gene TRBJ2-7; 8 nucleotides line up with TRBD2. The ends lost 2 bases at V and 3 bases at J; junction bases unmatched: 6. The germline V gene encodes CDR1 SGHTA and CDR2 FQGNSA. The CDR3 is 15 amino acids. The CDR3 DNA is TGTGCCAGCAGCTTAAATAGCGGGGATCTCTACGAGCAGTACTTC. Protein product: CASSLNSGDLYEQYF.

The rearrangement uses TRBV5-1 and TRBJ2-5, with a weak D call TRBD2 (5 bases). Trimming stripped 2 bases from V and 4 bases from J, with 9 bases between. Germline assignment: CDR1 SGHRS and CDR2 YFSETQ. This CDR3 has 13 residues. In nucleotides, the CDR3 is TGCGCCAGCAGCTTATTTGCGGGAGAGACCCAGTACTTC. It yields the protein CASSLFAGETQYF.

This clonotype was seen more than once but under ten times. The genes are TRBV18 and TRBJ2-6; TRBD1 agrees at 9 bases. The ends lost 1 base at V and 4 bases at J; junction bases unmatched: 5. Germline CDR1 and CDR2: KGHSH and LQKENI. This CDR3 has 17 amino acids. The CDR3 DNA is TGTGCCAGCTCACCACAAGGGACAGGGTCCGGGGCCAACGTCCTGACTTTC. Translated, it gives CASSPQGTGSGANVLTF.

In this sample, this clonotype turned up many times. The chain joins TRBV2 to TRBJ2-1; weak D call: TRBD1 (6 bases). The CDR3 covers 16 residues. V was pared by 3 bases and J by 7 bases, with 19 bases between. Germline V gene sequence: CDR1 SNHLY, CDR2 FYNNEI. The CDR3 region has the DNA TGTGCCAGCAGTGATAAATACAGGGCTATATTGAATGAGCAGTTCTTC. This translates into CASSDKYRAILNEQFF.

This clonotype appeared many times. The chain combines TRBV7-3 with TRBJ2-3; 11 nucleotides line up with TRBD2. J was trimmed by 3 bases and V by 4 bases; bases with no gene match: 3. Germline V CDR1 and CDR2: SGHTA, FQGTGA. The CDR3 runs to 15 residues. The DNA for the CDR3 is TGTGCCAGCAGCTCTACTAGCGGGAGAACAGATACGCAGTATTTT. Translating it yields CASSSTSGRTDTQYF.

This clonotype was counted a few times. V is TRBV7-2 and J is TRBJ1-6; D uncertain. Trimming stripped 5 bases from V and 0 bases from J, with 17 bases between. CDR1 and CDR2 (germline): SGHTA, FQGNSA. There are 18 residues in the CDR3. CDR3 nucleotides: TGTGCCAGCAGCGGAATCGTATACGGGAGCTCCTATAATTCACCCCTCCACTTT. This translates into CASSGIVYGSSYNSPLHF.

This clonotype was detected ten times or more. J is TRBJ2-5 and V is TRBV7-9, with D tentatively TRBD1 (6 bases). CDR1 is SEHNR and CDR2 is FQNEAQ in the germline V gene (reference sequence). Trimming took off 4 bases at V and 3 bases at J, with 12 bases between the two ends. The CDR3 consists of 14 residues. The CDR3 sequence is CASSSWTAEETQYF. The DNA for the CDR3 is TGTGCCAGCAGCTCTTGGACAGCCGAAGAGACCCAGTACTTC.

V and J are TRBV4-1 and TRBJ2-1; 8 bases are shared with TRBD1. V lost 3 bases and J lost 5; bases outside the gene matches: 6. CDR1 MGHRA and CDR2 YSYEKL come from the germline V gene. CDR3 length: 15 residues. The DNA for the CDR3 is TGCGCCAGCAGCCAGCCCGGACAGGGTAACAATGAGCAGTTCTTC. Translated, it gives CASSQPGQGNNEQFF.

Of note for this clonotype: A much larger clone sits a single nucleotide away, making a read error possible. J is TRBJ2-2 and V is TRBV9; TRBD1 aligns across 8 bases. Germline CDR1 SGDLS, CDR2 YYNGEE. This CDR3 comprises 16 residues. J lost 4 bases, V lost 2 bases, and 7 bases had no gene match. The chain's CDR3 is CASSVQGANSTGELFF. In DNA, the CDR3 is TGTGCCAGCAGCGTCCAGGGGGCGAATAGCACCGGGGAGCTGTTTTTT. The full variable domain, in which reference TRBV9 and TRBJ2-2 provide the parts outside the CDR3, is DSGVTQTPKHLITATGQRVTLRCSPRSGDLSVYWYQQSLDQGLQFLIQYYNGEERAKGNILERFSAQQFPDLHSELNLSSLELGDSALYFCASSVQGANSTGELFFGEGSRLTVL.

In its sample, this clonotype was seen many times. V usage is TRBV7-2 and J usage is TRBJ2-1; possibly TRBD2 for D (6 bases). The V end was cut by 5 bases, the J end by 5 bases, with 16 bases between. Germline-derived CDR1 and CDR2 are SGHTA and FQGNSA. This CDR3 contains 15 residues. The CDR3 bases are TGTGCCAGCAGCCCATGGGACTCGATAAACAATGAGCAGTTCTTC. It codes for CASSPWDSINNEQFF.

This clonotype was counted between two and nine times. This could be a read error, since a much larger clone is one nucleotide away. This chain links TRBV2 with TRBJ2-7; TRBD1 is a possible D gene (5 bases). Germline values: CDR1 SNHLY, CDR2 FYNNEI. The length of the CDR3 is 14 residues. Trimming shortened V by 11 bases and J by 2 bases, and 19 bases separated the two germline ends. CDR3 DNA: TGTGCCGGCAAAGCACAGGCCCTCACCTACGAGCAGTACTTC. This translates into CAGKAQALTYEQYF.

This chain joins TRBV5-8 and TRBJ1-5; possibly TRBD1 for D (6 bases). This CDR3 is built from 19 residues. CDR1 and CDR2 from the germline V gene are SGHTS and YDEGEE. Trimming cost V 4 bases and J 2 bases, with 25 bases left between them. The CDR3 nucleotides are TGTGCCAGCAGCCCCGTGGGGGCTCCCCTCCTTATGGGCAATCAGCCCCAGCATTTT. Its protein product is CASSPVGAPLLMGNQPQHF. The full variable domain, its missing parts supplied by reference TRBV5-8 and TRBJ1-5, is EAGVTQSPTHLIKTRGQQATLRCSPISGHTSVYWYQQALGLGLQFLLWYDEGEERNRGNFPPRFSGRQFPNYSSELNVNALELEDSALYLCASSPVGAPLLMGNQPQHFGDGTRLSIL.

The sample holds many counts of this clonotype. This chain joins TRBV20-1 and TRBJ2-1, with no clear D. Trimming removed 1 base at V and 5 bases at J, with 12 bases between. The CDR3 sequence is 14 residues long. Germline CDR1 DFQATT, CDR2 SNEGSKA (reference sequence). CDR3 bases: TGCAGTGCTAGAGGGTCCCCAGGAAACAATGAGCAGTTCTTC. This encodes CSARGSPGNNEQFF.

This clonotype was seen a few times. CDR3 DNA: TGTGCCAGCAGCCCGAAGGGGAGGGTTTCAGATACGCAGTATTTT. Protein: CASSPKGRVSDTQYF. The chain employs TRBV5-8 and TRBJ2-3; 7 nucleotides align to TRBD2. The CDR3 consists of 15 residues. Looked up from germline, CDR1 is SGHTS and CDR2 is YDEGEE. Germline trimming cut 4 bases from V and 4 bases from J; bases unmatched to any gene: 9. The full variable domain, its missing parts supplied by reference TRBV5-8 and TRBJ2-3, is EAGVTQSPTHLIKTRGQQATLRCSPISGHTSVYWYQQALGLGLQFLLWYDEGEERNRGNFPPRFSGRQFPNYSSELNVNALELEDSALYLCASSPKGRVSDTQYFGPGTRLTVL.

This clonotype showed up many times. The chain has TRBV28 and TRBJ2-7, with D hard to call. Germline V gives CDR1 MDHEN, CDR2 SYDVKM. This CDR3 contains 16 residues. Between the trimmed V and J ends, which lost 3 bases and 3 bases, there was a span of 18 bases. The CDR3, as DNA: TGTGCCAGCAGTTTGCACCTGGCCGACCGCGACTACGAGCAGTACTTC. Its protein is CASSLHLADRDYEQYF.